This T cell receptor (beta chain) was profiled in a study of T cell responses to AZD1222 COVID-19 vaccine. Study-level results: Dominant CD4 TCR responses targeted spike regions 160-218 and 743-854. Most donors were white British and more were female, and clonal diversity was possibly underestimated. Seropositive status at baseline applied to only five or six AZD1222 recipients. Spike-specific TCR breadth and depth went up after people got two AZD1222 doses.

Regarding this clone: Its target is not known.

Method: immunoSEQ multiplex PCR; TCRdb's copy keeps in-frame clones and lacks some. The top ten hold 2.9% of the sample, which has about 110,000 clones, about 94% seen once. The CDR3 has 13 residues. Germline-derived CDR1 and CDR2 are MGHDK and SYGVNS. Trimming removed 7 bases from V and 8 bases from J, with 14 bases in between. The chain combines TRBV25-1 with TRBJ1-4; D may be TRBD1 (5 bases). The sequences come from peripheral blood, collected 28 days after the second AZD1222 dose. This clonotype was obtained from an adult who received the AZD1222 COVID-19 vaccine. CDR3 sequence: CASTGQGWEKLFF. CDR3 sequence (DNA): TGTGCCAGCACGGGGCAGGGTTGGGAAAAACTGTTTTTT.